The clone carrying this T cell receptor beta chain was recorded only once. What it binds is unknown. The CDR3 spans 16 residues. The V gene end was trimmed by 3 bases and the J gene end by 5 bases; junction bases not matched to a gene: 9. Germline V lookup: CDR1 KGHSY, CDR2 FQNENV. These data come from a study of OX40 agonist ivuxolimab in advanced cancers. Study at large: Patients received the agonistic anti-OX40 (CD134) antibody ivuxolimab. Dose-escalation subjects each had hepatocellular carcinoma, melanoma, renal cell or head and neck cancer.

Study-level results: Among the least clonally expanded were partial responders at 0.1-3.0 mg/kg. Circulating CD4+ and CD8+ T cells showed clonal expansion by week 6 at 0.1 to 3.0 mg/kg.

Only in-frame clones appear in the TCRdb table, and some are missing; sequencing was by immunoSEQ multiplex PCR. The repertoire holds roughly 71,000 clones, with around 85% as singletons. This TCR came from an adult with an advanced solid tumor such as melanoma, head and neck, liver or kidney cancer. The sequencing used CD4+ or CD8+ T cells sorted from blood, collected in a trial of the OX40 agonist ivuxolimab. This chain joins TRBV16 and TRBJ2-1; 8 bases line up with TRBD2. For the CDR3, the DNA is TGTGCCAGCAGCCACGTTCGGGGGGGAGTCGACAATGAGCAGTTCTTC. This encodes CASSHVRGGVDNEQFF.